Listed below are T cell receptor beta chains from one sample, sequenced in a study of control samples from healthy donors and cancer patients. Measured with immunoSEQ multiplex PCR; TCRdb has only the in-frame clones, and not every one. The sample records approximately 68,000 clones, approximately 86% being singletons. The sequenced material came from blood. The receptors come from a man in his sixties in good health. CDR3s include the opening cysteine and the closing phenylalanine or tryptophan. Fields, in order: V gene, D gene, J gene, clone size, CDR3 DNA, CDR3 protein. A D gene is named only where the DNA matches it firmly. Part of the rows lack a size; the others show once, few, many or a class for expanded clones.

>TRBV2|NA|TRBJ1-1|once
TGTGCCAGCACCCAGGAGAACACTGAAGCTTTCTTT
CASTQENTEAFF
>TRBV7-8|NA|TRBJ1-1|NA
TGTGCCAGCAGCTCCTATAACCTGAACACTGAAGCTTTCTTT
CASSSYNLNTEAFF
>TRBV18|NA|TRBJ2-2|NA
TGTGCCAGCTCCCACCCGGCAGCGTCAGGGGCCACCGGGGAGCTGTTTTTT
CASSHPAASGATGELFF
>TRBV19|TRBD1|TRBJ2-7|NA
TGTGCCAGTAGTAACAGGGGGATTGCCGAGCAGTACTTC
CASSNRGIAEQYF
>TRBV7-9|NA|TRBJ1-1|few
TGTGCCAGCAGCTTAGCGGCGGGGAGTACTGAAGCTTTCTTT
CASSLAAGSTEAFF
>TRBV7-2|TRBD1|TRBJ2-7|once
TGTGCCAGCAGCCCACATCCGGGACAGTACGAGCAGTACTTC
CASSPHPGQYEQYF
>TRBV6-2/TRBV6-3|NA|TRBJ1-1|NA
TGTGCCAGCAGCAAAGAGGGATGGTGGGCGAGCAGTCGTGGGAACACTGAAGCTTTCTTT
CASSKEGWWASSRGNTEAFF
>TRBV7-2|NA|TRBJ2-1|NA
TGTGCCAGCAGCTTAGACCGGGCCAATCAGGGTGAGCAGTTCTTC
CASSLDRANQGEQFF
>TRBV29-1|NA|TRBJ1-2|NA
TGCAGCGTTGAAGGTGACAGTTCTAACTATGGCTACACCTTC
CSVEGDSSNYGYTF
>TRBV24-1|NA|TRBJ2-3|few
TGTGCCACCAGTGATTTGTGGTCGGGTGATACGCAGTATTTT
CATSDLWSGDTQYF
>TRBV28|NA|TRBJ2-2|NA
TGTGCCAGCAGGAACCACAGGTTCACCGGGGAGCTGTTTTTT
CASRNHRFTGELFF
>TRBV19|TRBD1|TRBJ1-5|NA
TGTGCCAGTAGATCCGGGACAGTCGATAATCAGCCCCAGCATTTT
CASRSGTVDNQPQHF
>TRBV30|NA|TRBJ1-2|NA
TGTGCCTGGAGTCCCGGTAACTATGGCTACACCTTC
CAWSPGNYGYTF
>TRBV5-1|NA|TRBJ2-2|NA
TGCGCCAGCAGCTTGGGGGCAGGGGACACCGGGGAGCTGTTTTTT
CASSLGAGDTGELFF
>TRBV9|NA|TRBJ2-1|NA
TGTGCCAGCAGCGACCGGAATGAGCAGTTCTTC
CASSDRNEQFF
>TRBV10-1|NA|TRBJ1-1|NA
TGCGCCACCCCGAGGAGGCGGAACACTGAAGCTTTCTTT
CATPRRRNTEAFF
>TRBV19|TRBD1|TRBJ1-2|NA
TGTGCCAGTAGTAGGAACAGGGGGCGCGATTATGGCTACACCTTC
CASSRNRGRDYGYTF
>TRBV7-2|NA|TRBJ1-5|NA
TGTGCCAGCAGCTTAGCGAGAGGGTTCGGGCAGCCCCAGCATTTT
CASSLARGFGQPQHF
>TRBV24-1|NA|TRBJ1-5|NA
TGTGCCACCAGTGATTTGGAGCAGCCCCAGCATTTT
CATSDLEQPQHF
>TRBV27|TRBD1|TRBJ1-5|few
TGTGCCAGCAGTTGGACAGGGGCTCAGCCCCAGCATTTT
CASSWTGAQPQHF
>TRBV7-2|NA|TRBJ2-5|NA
TGTGCCAGCAGCTCAGGACGAGTGGTTCAAGAGACCCAGTACTTC
CASSSGRVVQETQYF
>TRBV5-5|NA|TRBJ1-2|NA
TGTGCCAGCAGCGCGGGGCTTGGGGGCTACACCTTC
CASSAGLGGYTF
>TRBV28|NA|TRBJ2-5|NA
TGTGCCAGCAGTTTCGACGTCGGCGGTGAGACCCAGTACTTC
CASSFDVGGETQYF
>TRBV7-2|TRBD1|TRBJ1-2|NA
TGTGCCAGCAGCTTAGGGGGGACAGGGAGGAACTATGGCTACACCTTC
CASSLGGTGRNYGYTF
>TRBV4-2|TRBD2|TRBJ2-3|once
TGTGCCAGCAGCCAAGAGACTAGCGGACGTCGGGATACGCAGTATTTT
CASSQETSGRRDTQYF
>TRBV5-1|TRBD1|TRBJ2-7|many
TGCGCCAGCAGCTGGGGGACAGGGTCTATCCACGAGCAGTACTTC
CASSWGTGSIHEQYF
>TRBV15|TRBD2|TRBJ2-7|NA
TGTGCCACCAGCAGATTGGGTTTGAGGGAGGGTTTCCACGAGCAGTACTTC
CATSRLGLREGFHEQYF
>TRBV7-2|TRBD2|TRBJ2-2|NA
TGTGCCAGCAGTCCTAGCGGGGGACTTCCATCCGGGGAGCTGTTTTTT
CASSPSGGLPSGELFF
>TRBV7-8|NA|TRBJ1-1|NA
TGTGCCAGCAGCTTCCCCCCGGCGGACACTCCGAACACTGAAGCTTTCTTT
CASSFPPADTPNTEAFF
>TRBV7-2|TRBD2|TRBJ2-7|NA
TGTGCCAGCAGCACCCAAGTCGGGGGGGGCGAGCAGTACTTC
CASSTQVGGGEQYF
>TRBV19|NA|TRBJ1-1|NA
TGTGCCAGTGGCTTGGTGGGTAGCACTGAAGCTTTCTTT
CASGLVGSTEAFF
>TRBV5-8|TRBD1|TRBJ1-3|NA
TGTGCCAGCAGCTTAAGGACAGGGGGAGGAAACACCATATATTTT
CASSLRTGGGNTIYF
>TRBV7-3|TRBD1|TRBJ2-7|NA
TGTGCCAGCGGCTTAACCCAACAGGGGGAGCAGTACTTC
CASGLTQQGEQYF
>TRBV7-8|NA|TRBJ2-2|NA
TGTGCCAGCAGCTCGCGACAGGTGAACACCGGGGAGCTGTTTTTT
CASSSRQVNTGELFF
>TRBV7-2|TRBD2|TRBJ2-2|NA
TGTGCCAGCAGCCAACGGACTAGCACCGGGGAGCTGTTTTTT
CASSQRTSTGELFF
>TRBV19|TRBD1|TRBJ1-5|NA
TGTGCCAGTGGCTGGACAGGGGGGAGATTAGAGCAGCCCCAGCATTTT
CASGWTGGRLEQPQHF
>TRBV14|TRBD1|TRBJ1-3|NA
TGTGCCAGCAGCCCACCGGGACAGCGAAGAAACACCATATATTTT
CASSPPGQRRNTIYF
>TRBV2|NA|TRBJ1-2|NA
TGTGCCAGCAGAAAAGGGAGTGCCTATGGCTACACCTTC
CASRKGSAYGYTF
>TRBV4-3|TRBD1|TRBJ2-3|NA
TGCGCCAGCAGCCAAGATGAGGGGGCCTCGCAGTATTTT
CASSQDEGASQYF
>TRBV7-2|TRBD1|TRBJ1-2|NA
TGTGCCAGCAGCTATCCCGGGACAGAGCCCCTCAACTATGGCTACACCTTC
CASSYPGTEPLNYGYTF
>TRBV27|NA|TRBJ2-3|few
TGTGCCAGCAGTTTAGAAGTCCCCGCAGATACGCAGTATTTT
CASSLEVPADTQYF
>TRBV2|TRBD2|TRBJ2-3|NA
TGTGCCAGCAGTGACTTAGCGGGAGGAGATACGCAGTATTTT
CASSDLAGGDTQYF
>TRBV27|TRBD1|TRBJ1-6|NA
TGTGCCAGCAGTTTTGGGACAGGGACTTCACCCCTCCACTTT
CASSFGTGTSPLHF
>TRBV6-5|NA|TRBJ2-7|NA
TGTGCCAGCAGTTACGAACAGGGTATTATCTACGAGCAGTACTTC
CASSYEQGIIYEQYF
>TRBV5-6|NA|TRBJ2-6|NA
TGTGCCAGCAGCTTCTCTGGGGCCAACGTCCTGACTTTC
CASSFSGANVLTF
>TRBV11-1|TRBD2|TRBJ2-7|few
TGTGCCAGCAGCCCGGGACTAGTCTACGAGCAGTACTTC
CASSPGLVYEQYF
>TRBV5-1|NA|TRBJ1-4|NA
TGCGCCAGCAGCTTGGCCGTGTATCAGCCTAATGAAAAACTGTTTTTT
CASSLAVYQPNEKLFF
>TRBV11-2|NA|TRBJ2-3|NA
TGTGCCAGCAGTCTCTCCGATACGCAGTATTTT
CASSLSDTQYF
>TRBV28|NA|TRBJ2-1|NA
TGTGCCAGCAGTCTGTTAGTGGAGCAGTTCTTC
CASSLLVEQFF
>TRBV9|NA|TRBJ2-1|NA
TGTGCCAGCAGCGTAGGGCAGCGGAGCTCCTACAATGAGCAGTTCTTC
CASSVGQRSSYNEQFF
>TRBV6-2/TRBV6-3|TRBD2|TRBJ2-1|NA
TGTGCCAGCAGTTATGGGTCAGGACGGCAGCGGGGTGAGCAGTTCTTC
CASSYGSGRQRGEQFF
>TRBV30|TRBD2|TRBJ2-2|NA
TGTGCCTGGAGTTGGGCGGGAGGGGTCACCGGGGAGCTGTTTTTT
CAWSWAGGVTGELFF
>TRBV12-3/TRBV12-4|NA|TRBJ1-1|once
TGTGCCAGCAGTCCCTATCGGGGCACTGAAGCTTTCTTT
CASSPYRGTEAFF
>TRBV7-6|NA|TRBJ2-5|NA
TGTGCCAGCAGCTTAGGTAGTTTGGAGACCCAGTACTTC
CASSLGSLETQYF
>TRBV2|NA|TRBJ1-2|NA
TGTGCCAGCAGTTTCACGGGTAGCTATGGCTACACCTTC
CASSFTGSYGYTF
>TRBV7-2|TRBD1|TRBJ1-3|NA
TGTGCCAGCAGCGAAATTGTACAGGGGAACACCATATATTTT
CASSEIVQGNTIYF
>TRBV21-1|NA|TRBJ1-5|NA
TGTGCCAGCAGCAAGGAGGGGGCGGGTCAGCCCCAGCATTTT
CASSKEGAGQPQHF
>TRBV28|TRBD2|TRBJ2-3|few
TGCGGAACCAGACTAGCGGGAGGTAGAACAGATACGCAGTATTTT
CGTRLAGGRTDTQYF